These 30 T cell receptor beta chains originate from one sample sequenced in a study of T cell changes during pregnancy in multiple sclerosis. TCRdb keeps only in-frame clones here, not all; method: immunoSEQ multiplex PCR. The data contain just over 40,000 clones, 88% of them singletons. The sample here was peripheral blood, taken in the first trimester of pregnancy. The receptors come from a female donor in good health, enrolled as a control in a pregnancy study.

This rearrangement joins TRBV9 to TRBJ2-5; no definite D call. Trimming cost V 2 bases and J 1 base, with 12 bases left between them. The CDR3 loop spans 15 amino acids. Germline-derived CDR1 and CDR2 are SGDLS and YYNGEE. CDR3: CASSVGRTVQETQYF. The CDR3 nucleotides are TGTGCCAGCAGCGTCGGCAGAACAGTCCAAGAGACCCAGTACTTC. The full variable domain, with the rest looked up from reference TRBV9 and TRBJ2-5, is DSGVTQTPKHLITATGQRVTLRCSPRSGDLSVYWYQQSLDQGLQFLIQYYNGEERAKGNILERFSAQQFPDLHSELNLSSLELGDSALYFCASSVGRTVQETQYFGPGTRLLVL.

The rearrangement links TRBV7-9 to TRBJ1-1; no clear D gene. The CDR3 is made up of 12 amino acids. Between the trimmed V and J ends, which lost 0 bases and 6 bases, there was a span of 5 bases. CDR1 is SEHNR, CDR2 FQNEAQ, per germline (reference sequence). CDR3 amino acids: CASSLAAAEAFF. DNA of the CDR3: TGTGCCAGCAGCTTAGCAGCCGCTGAAGCTTTCTTT. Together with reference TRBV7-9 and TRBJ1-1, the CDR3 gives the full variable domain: DTGVSQNPRHKITKRGQNVTFRCDPISEHNRLYWYRQTLGQGPEFLTYFQNEAQLEKSRLLSDRFSAERPKGSFSTLEIQRTEQGDSAMYLCASSLAAAEAFFGQGTRLTVV.

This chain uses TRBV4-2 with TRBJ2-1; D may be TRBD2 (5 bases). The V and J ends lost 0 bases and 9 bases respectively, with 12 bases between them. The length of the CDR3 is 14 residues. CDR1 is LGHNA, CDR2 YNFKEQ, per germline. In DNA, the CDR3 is TGTGCCAGCAGCCAAGAAGCGGAGCGGCCTGAGCAGTTCTTC. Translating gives CASSQEAERPEQFF.

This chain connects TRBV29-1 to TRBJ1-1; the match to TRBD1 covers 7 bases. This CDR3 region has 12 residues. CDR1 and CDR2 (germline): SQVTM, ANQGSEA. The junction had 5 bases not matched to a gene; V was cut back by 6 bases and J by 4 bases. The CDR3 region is CSVKGQTTEAFF. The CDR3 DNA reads TGCAGCGTCAAGGGACAGACCACTGAAGCTTTCTTT.

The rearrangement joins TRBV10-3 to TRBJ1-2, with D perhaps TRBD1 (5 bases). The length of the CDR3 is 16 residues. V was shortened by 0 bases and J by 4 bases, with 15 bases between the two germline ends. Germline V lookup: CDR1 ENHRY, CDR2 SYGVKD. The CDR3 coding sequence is TGTGCCATCAGTGAGTCCTCCGGGGGAGGAACCTATGGCTACACCTTC. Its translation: CAISESSGGGTYGYTF.

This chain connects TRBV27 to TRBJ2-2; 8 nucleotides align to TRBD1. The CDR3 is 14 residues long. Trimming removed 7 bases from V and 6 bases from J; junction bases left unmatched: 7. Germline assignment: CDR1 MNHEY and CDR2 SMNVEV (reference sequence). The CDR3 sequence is CASKGQVGSGELFF. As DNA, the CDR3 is TGTGCCAGCAAGGGACAGGTGGGGTCCGGGGAGCTGTTTTTT.

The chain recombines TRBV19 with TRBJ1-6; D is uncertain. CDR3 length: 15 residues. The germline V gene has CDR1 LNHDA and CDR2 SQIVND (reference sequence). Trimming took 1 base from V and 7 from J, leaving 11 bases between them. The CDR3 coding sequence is TGTGCCAGTAGTATAGGGGCTACCGTGAATTCACCCCTCCACTTT. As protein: CASSIGATVNSPLHF.

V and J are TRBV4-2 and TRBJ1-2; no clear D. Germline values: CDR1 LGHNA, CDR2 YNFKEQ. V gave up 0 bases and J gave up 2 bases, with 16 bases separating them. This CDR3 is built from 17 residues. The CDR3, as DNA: TGTGCCAGCAGCCAAGATCGGGAGCCCTTGGGGAACTATGGCTACACCTTC. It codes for CASSQDREPLGNYGYTF.

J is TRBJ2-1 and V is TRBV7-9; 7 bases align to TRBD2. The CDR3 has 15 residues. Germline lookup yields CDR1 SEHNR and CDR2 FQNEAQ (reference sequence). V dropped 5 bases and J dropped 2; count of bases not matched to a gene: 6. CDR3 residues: CASSSLAATYNEQFF. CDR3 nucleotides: TGTGCCAGCAGCAGTCTAGCGGCGACCTACAATGAGCAGTTCTTC.

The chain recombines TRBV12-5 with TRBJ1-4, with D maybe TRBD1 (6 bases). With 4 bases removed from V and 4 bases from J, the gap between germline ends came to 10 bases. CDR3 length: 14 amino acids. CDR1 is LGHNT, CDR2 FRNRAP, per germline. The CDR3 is CASGSGANNEKLFF. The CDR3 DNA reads TGTGCTAGTGGTTCAGGGGCAAATAATGAAAAACTGTTTTTT. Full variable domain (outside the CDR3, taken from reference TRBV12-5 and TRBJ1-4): DARVTQTPRHKVTEMGQEVTMRCQPILGHNTVFWYRQTMMQGLELLAYFRNRAPLDDSGMPKDRFSAEMPDATLATLKIQPSEPRDSAVYFCASGSGANNEKLFFGSGTQLSVL.

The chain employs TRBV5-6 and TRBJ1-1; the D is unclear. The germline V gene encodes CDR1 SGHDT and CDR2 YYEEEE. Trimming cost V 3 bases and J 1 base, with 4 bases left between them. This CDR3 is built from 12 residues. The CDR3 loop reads CASSYKNTEAFF. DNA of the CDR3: TGTGCCAGCAGCTACAAGAACACTGAAGCTTTCTTT.

The CDR3 sequence: CASSLWGDSFNEKLFF. The CDR3 nucleotides are TGTGCCAGCAGTTTATGGGGTGACAGCTTTAATGAAAAACTGTTTTTT. The rearrangement joins TRBV28 to TRBJ1-4; weak D call: TRBD1 (5 bases). Trimming removed 0 bases from V and 4 bases from J, with 12 bases in between. CDR3 size: 16 residues. Germline V CDR1 and CDR2: MDHEN, SYDVKM.

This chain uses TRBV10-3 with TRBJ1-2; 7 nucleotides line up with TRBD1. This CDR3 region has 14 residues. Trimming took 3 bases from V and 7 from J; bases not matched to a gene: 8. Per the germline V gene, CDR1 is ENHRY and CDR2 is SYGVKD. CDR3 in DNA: TGTGCCATCAGTGATAGGGGGACAGTTGCTGGCTACACCTTC. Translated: CAISDRGTVAGYTF.

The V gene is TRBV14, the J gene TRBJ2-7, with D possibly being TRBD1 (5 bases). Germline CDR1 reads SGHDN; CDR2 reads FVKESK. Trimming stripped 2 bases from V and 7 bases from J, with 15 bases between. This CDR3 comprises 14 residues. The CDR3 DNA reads TGTGCCAGCAGCCAATGGGCAGGGATAGGTGAGCAGTACTTC. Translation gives CASSQWAGIGEQYF. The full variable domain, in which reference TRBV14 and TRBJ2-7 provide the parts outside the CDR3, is EAGVTQFPSHSVIEKGQTVTLRCDPISGHDNLYWYRRVMGKEIKFLLHFVKESKQDESGMPNNRFLAERTGGTYSTLKVQPAELEDSGVYFCASSQWAGIGEQYFGPGTRLTVT.

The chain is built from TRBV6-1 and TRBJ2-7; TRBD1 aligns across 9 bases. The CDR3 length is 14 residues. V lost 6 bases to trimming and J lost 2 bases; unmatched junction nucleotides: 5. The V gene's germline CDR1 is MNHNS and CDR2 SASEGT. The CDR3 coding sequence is TGTGCCAGCAGAGGACAGGGGATGACCTACGAGCAGTACTTC. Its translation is CASRGQGMTYEQYF.

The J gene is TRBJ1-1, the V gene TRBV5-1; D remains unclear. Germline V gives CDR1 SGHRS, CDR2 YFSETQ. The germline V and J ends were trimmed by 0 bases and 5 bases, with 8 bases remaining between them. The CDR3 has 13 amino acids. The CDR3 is CASSLGGGTEAFF. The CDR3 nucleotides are TGCGCCAGCAGCTTGGGCGGTGGAACTGAAGCTTTCTTT.

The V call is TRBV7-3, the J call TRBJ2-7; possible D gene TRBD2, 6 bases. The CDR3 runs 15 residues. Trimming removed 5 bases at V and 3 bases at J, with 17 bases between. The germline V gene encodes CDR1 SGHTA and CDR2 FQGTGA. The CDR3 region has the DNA TGTGCCAGCAGCCGACTTGGGACGGGGGACTACGAGCAGTACTTC. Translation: CASSRLGTGDYEQYF.

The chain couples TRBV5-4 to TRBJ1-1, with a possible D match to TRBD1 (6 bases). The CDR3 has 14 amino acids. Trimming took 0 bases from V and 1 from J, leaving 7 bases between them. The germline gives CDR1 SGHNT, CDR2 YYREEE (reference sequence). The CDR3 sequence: CASSLGGQNTEAFF. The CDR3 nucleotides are TGTGCCAGCAGCTTGGGGGGACAGAACACTGAAGCTTTCTTT.

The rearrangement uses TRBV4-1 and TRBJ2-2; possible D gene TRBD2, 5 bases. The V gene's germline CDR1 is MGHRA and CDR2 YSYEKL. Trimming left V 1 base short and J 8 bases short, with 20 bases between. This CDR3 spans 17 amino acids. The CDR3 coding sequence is TGCGCCAGCAGCCAAGGACTAAATCCGTGGGAACTGGGGGAGCTGTTTTTT. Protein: CASSQGLNPWELGELFF.

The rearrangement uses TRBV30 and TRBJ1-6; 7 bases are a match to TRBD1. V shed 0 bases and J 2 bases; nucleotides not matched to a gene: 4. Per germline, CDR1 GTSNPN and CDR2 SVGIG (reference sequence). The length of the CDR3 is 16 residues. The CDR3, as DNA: TGTGCCTGGAGTGTAGGGCAGGGGGCCTATAATTCACCCCTCCACTTT. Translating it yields CAWSVGQGAYNSPLHF.

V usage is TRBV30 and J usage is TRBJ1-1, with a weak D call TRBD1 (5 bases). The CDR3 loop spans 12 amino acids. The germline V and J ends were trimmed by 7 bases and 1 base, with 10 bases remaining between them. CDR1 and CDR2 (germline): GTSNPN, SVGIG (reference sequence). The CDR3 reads CASTEPNTEAFF. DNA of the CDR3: TGTGCCTCGACAGAGCCGAACACTGAAGCTTTCTTT. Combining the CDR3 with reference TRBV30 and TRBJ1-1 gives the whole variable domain SQTIHQWPATLVQPVGSPLSLECTVEGTSNPNLYWYRQAAGRGLQLLFYSVGIGQISSEVPQNLSASRPQDRQFILSSKKLLLSDSGFYLCASTEPNTEAFFGQGTRLTVV.

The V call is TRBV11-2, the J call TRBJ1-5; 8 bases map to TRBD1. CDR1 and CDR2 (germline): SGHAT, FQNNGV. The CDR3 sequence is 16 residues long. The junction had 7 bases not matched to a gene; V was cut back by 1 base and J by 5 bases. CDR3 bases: TGTGCCAGCAGCTTAGGGTCGGGCAGGGGGCATCAGCCCCAGCATTTT. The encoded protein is CASSLGSGRGHQPQHF.

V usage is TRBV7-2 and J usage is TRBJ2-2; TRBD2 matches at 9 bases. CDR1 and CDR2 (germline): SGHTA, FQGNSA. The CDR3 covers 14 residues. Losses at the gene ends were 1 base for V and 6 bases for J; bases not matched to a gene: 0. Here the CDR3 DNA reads TGTGCCAGCAGCTTAGAGCGGGGGGCCGGGGAGCTGTTTTTT. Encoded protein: CASSLERGAGELFF.

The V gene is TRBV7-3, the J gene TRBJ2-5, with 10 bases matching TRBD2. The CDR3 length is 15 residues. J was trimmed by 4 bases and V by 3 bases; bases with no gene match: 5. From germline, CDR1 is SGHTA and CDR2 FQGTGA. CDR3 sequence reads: CASSLRAGGLETQYF. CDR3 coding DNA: TGTGCCAGCAGCTTGCGAGCGGGGGGGCTAGAGACCCAGTACTTC. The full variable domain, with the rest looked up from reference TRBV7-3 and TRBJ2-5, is GAGVSQTPSNKVTEKGKYVELRCDPISGHTALYWYRQSLGQGPEFLIYFQGTGAADDSGLPNDRFFAVRPEGSVSTLKIQRTERGDSAVYLCASSLRAGGLETQYFGPGTRLLVL.

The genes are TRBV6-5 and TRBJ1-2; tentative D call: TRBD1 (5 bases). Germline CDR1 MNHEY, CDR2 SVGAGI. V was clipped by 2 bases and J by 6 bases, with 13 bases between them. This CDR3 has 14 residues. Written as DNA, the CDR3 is TGTGCCAGCAGTTACCTGGGCAGGGAAGATGGCTACACCTTC. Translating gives CASSYLGREDGYTF.

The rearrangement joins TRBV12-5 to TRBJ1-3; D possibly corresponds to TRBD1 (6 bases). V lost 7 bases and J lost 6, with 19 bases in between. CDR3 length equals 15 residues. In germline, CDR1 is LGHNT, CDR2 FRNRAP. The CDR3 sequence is CASAPGPDRKNTIYF. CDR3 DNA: TGTGCTAGTGCCCCAGGCCCCGACAGGAAAAACACCATATATTTT.

This CDR3 is CASIPAGGIGTGELFF. The CDR3 DNA is TGTGCCAGCATCCCAGCGGGGGGAATAGGAACCGGGGAGCTGTTTTTT. The V and J genes are TRBV2 and TRBJ2-2, with 9 nucleotides matching TRBD2. Germline V gives CDR1 SNHLY, CDR2 FYNNEI. With 7 bases clipped from V and 5 bases from J, the junction kept 11 bases outside the gene matches. CDR3 length: 16 residues.

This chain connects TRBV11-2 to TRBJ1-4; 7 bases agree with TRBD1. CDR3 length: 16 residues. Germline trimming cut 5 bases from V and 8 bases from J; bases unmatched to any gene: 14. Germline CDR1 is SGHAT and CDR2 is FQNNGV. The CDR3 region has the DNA TGTGCCAGCAGCCAAAAGAAAGGGGGCGTAGGGGAAAAACTGTTTTTT. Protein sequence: CASSQKKGGVGEKLFF.

Written as DNA, the CDR3 is TGCGCCAGCAGCTTAAAGACAGCTCTCCTTAAATACAATGAGCAGTTCTTC. Its translation: CASSLKTALLKYNEQFF. The chain uses TRBV5-1 and TRBJ2-1, with a weak D call TRBD1 (5 bases). Trimming took 2 bases from V and 4 from J, leaving 19 bases between them. CDR3 length: 17 residues. The germline V gene has CDR1 SGHRS and CDR2 YFSETQ.

CDR3 nucleotides: TGTGCCAGCAGCCCTGACAGGGATTCACCCCTCCACTTT. Translating gives CASSPDRDSPLHF. V and J are TRBV7-9 and TRBJ1-6; 7 positions agree with TRBD1. Unmatched junction bases numbered 3, after V lost 5 bases and J lost 8 bases. Germline CDR1 reads SEHNR; CDR2 reads FQNEAQ (reference sequence). CDR3 length equals 13 residues.